Following are 32 T cell receptor beta chains from one sample sequenced in a study of blood T cell repertoires in COVID-19. Data came from immunoSEQ multiplex PCR; TCRdb stores just in-frame clones and leaves some out. This sample carries over 30,000 clones, 90% of them seen once, and the ten largest clones take 9% to 14%. The material sequenced was peripheral blood. Receptors originate from a man between 70 and 80 years old with acute or convalescent COVID-19.

V gene TRBV27 combines with J gene TRBJ2-1; tentative D call: TRBD2 (7 bases). From germline, CDR1 is MNHEY and CDR2 SMNVEV (reference sequence). Deletions cut 2 bases from V and 9 bases from J, with 20 bases between. The CDR3 spans 16 residues. The CDR3 here is CASSLGVLRGPLEQFF. CDR3 coding DNA: TGTGCCAGCAGTTTAGGCGTGTTGCGGGGGCCCCTTGAGCAGTTCTTC.

This rearrangement joins TRBV6-5 to TRBJ2-7; the match to TRBD1 covers 9 bases. CDR3 length: 14 residues. CDR1 is MNHEY, CDR2 SVGAGI, per germline. The J segment lost 7 bases and the V segment lost 7 bases, leaving 11 bases of the junction unmatched. The CDR3 DNA sequence: TGTGCCAGCAAACTAACACAGGGGGCGCCTGAGCAGTACTTC. Protein: CASKLTQGAPEQYF.

This chain links TRBV6-6 with TRBJ2-7; 11 bases line up with TRBD2. Losses at the gene ends were 2 bases for V and 4 bases for J; bases not matched to a gene: 7. Looked up from germline, CDR1 is MNHNY and CDR2 is SVGAGI (reference sequence). This CDR3 has 16 amino acids. The CDR3 DNA sequence: TGTGCCAGCAGTTACCCCACTAGCGGGAGCCCTTACGAGCAGTACTTC. This encodes CASSYPTSGSPYEQYF.

V and J are TRBV29-1 and TRBJ2-5; the match to TRBD1 covers 7 bases. After removal of 7 bases from V and 2 bases from J, the junction contained 4 bases not matched to a gene. The CDR3 contains 12 residues. Germline V gives CDR1 SQVTM, CDR2 ANQGSEA. CDR3 sequence reads: CSAARGQETQYF. CDR3 nucleotides: TGCAGCGCGGCCAGGGGGCAAGAGACCCAGTACTTC.

This sequence joins TRBV4-1 and TRBJ2-7, with 11 bases matching TRBD2. The CDR3 runs to 15 residues. Germline lookup yields CDR1 MGHRA and CDR2 YSYEKL. Losses at the gene ends were 0 bases for V and 3 bases for J; bases not matched to a gene: 1. CDR3 amino acids: CASSQDLAGGYEQYF. The CDR3 DNA follows: TGCGCCAGCAGCCAAGATCTAGCGGGGGGCTACGAGCAGTACTTC.

The rearrangement uses TRBV3-1 (or the pseudogene TRBV3-2) and TRBJ2-7, with D unresolved. This CDR3 is 12 amino acids long. Germline lookup yields CDR1 LGHDT and CDR2 YNNKEL (reference sequence). Trimming left V 3 bases short and J 1 base short, with 4 bases between. The CDR3 is CASSQRSYEQYF. Here the CDR3 DNA reads TGTGCCAGCAGCCAGAGGTCCTACGAGCAGTACTTC.

This clone is termed large. The rearrangement joins TRBV5-6 to TRBJ2-7; possibly TRBD1 for D (6 bases). CDR1 is SGHDT and CDR2 is YYEEEE in the germline V gene. There are 13 residues in the CDR3. The germline V and J ends were trimmed by 4 bases and 1 base, with 9 bases remaining between them. CDR3 sequence reads: CASSGQGSYEQYF. The CDR3 region has the DNA TGTGCCAGCAGCGGGCAGGGGTCCTACGAGCAGTACTTC.

This clone was recorded a few times. The chain has TRBV5-1 and TRBJ2-2, with TRBD2 identical over 9 bases. The junction had 5 bases not matched to a gene; V was cut back by 1 base and J by 4 bases. Germline V gene lookup returns CDR1 SGHRS and CDR2 YFSETQ. CDR3 length: 16 residues. The CDR3 region has the DNA TGCGCCAGCAGCTTGACGGGACTAGCCTCCACCGGGGAGCTGTTTTTT. It yields the protein CASSLTGLASTGELFF.

This chain connects TRBV5-4 to TRBJ1-3, with D uncertain. This CDR3 comprises 15 residues. CDR1 is SGHNT and CDR2 is YYREEE in the germline V gene (reference sequence). V was pared by 6 bases and J by 0 bases, with 13 bases between. CDR3 loop: CASTPGSPSGNTIYF. CDR3 nucleotide sequence: TGTGCCAGCACCCCCGGGAGCCCCTCTGGAAACACCATATATTTT.

This clone was recorded once. The chain uses TRBV27 and TRBJ1-1, with 7 nucleotides matching TRBD1. CDR3 length: 13 amino acids. The trim removed 9 bases at V and 0 bases at J, leaving 4 bases unmatched. Germline V lookup: CDR1 MNHEY, CDR2 SMNVEV (reference sequence). This chain's CDR3 is CASRDRVNTEAFF. CDR3 nucleotides: TGTGCCAGTAGGGACAGAGTGAACACTGAAGCTTTCTTT.

The gene calls are TRBV3-1 (or the pseudogene TRBV3-2) and TRBJ2-1, with D possibly TRBD2 on 6 matching bases. V was pared by 4 bases and J by 15 bases, with 28 bases between. CDR1 LGHDT and CDR2 YNNKEL come from the germline V gene (reference sequence). This CDR3 has 16 amino acids. The CDR3 spells CASSPLTGLRLELVFF. CDR3 nucleotide sequence: TGTGCCAGCAGCCCGCTCACGGGACTTAGACTAGAACTCGTGTTCTTC.

This chain uses TRBV27 with TRBJ1-1; D possibly corresponds to TRBD1 (5 bases). The CDR3 runs 13 residues. V lost 0 bases and J 7 bases, leaving 9 bases between the germline ends. Per the germline V gene, CDR1 is MNHEY and CDR2 is SMNVEV (reference sequence). This chain's CDR3 is CASSLSNGGEAFF. CDR3 DNA: TGTGCCAGCAGTTTATCGAACGGGGGTGAAGCTTTCTTT.

The chain has TRBV5-8 and TRBJ1-5; D unresolved. Per the germline V gene, CDR1 is SGHTS and CDR2 is YDEGEE. The ends were cut back, 3 bases at V and 9 bases at J, with 7 bases in the middle. The CDR3 is 11 amino acids. CDR3 bases: TGTGCCAGCAGCTCTACTGGGCCCCAGCATTTT. Translation gives CASSSTGPQHF.

The chain carries TRBV7-2 and TRBJ1-2; D possibly corresponds to TRBD1 (5 bases). Trimming removed 1 base at V and 8 bases at J, with 17 bases between. Germline lookup yields CDR1 SGHTA and CDR2 FQGNSA. This CDR3 has 15 amino acids. The CDR3 protein is CASSLGGRGYDGYTF. CDR3 in DNA: TGTGCCAGCAGCTTAGGCGGACGGGGGTACGACGGCTACACCTTC.

V gene TRBV5-8 combines with J gene TRBJ2-1; TRBD1 matches 9 bases. The CDR3 runs to 15 residues. V lost 5 bases, J lost 10 bases, and 13 bases stayed unmatched. Germline V gene lookup returns CDR1 SGHTS and CDR2 YDEGEE. This CDR3 reads CASSPRDRVSQEQFF. The CDR3 bases are TGTGCCAGCAGTCCCCGGGACAGGGTAAGCCAAGAGCAGTTCTTC.

This clone has only a few counts. CDR3 in DNA: TGCAGCGTTTCTAACAACACGGGGAAACTGTTTTTT. Its protein is CSVSNNTGKLFF. The chain carries TRBV29-1 and TRBJ1-4; D gene ambiguous. V lost 5 bases and J 11 bases, leaving 15 bases between the germline ends. Germline V gene data show CDR1 as SQVTM and CDR2 as ANQGSEA. The CDR3 spans 12 residues.

This rearrangement joins TRBV28 to TRBJ2-6, with D possibly TRBD2 on 6 matching bases. Trimming removed 8 bases at V and 2 bases at J, with 16 bases between. There are 16 residues in the CDR3. Germline CDR1 is MDHEN and CDR2 is SYDVKM. Written as DNA, the CDR3 is TGTGCCAGCGGGGGACTTTCTTACGCTGGGGCCAACGTCCTGACTTTC. This sequence encodes CASGGLSYAGANVLTF.

The chain couples TRBV9 to TRBJ2-7; 8 nucleotides line up with TRBD1. This CDR3 comprises 14 residues. CDR1 is SGDLS, CDR2 YYNGEE, per germline. V was pared by 4 bases and J by 3 bases, with 6 bases of the junction left unmatched. Here the CDR3 DNA reads TGTGCCAGCAGCCCAATCGACAGGGGCTACGAGCAGTACTTC. It is translated as CASSPIDRGYEQYF.

This clone was found once. J is TRBJ1-3 and V is TRBV5-4; D is possibly TRBD1 (5 bases). The CDR3 extends over 15 amino acids. Trimming took off 5 bases at V and 0 bases at J, with 12 bases between the two ends. Germline-derived CDR1 and CDR2 are SGHNT and YYREEE (reference sequence). CDR3: CASSKGRSSGNTIYF. For the CDR3, the DNA is TGTGCCAGCAGTAAGGGGCGATCCTCTGGAAACACCATATATTTT.

The rearrangement joins TRBV4-3 to TRBJ2-2; 10 nucleotides match TRBD1. From germline, CDR1 is LGHNA and CDR2 YSLEER. The CDR3 runs to 17 residues. The V and J ends lost 1 base and 3 bases, in that order; junction bases with no gene match: 5. The CDR3 spells CASSQGDRGLDTGELFF. DNA of the CDR3: TGCGCCAGCAGCCAAGGAGACAGGGGGCTCGACACCGGGGAGCTGTTTTTT.

This rearrangement joins TRBV19 to TRBJ2-1; TRBD2 agrees at 7 bases. Germline V gene data show CDR1 as LNHDA and CDR2 as SQIVND (reference sequence). Trimming removed 3 bases from V and 7 bases from J; junction bases left unmatched: 9. The CDR3 runs 15 residues. The CDR3 nucleotides are TGTGCCAGTAGTATCGACCGGGAGGTGGGTAATGAGCAGTTCTTC. Translated, it gives CASSIDREVGNEQFF.

The chain uses TRBV7-2 and TRBJ2-3, with TRBD2 as a possible D gene (5 bases). Germline V gene data show CDR1 as SGHTA and CDR2 as FQGNSA. Between the trimmed V and J ends, which lost 5 bases and 0 bases, there was a span of 12 bases. The length of the CDR3 is 15 residues. The chain's CDR3 is CASSPYDYSTDTQYF. The CDR3 DNA reads as TGTGCCAGCAGCCCGTACGACTACAGCACAGATACGCAGTATTTT.

CDR3: CASSVTSGPYEQYF. The CDR3 nucleotides read TGCGCCAGCAGCGTCACTAGCGGCCCCTACGAGCAGTACTTC. The V and J genes are TRBV5-1 and TRBJ2-7, with 8 bases aligning to TRBD2. The CDR3 covers 14 residues. The V gene's germline CDR1 is SGHRS and CDR2 YFSETQ. V lost 4 bases and J lost 2; bases outside the gene matches: 5.

J is TRBJ2-5 and V is TRBV7-3, with D perhaps matching TRBD1 (5 bases). Germline assignment: CDR1 SGHTA and CDR2 FQGTGA. The CDR3 length is 15 residues. V lost 5 bases to trimming and J lost 3 bases, with 16 bases between them. In DNA, the CDR3 is TGTGCCAGCAGCCCCCTGATGGGCAGGGAAGAGACCCAGTACTTC. Translating gives CASSPLMGREETQYF.

The table lists this clone with a count of one. This rearrangement joins TRBV19 to TRBJ2-3, with a tentative D call TRBD2 (6 bases). CDR1 and CDR2 (germline): LNHDA, SQIVND (reference sequence). This CDR3 is 15 amino acids long. V was shortened by 6 bases and J by 5 bases, with 18 bases between the two germline ends. The CDR3 region is CASSLQPMGGDTQYF. The CDR3 DNA sequence: TGTGCCAGTAGCCTCCAACCGATGGGGGGAGATACGCAGTATTTT.

There are a few counts of this clone. The chain carries TRBV28 and TRBJ1-4, with D possibly matching TRBD1 (5 bases). The V gene lost 4 bases and the J gene lost 8 bases, with 8 bases spanning the gap. This CDR3 comprises 12 residues. The germline V gene encodes CDR1 MDHEN and CDR2 SYDVKM. CDR3 residues: CASSSGGEKLFF. The CDR3 DNA sequence: TGTGCCAGCAGTTCCGGGGGAGAAAAACTGTTTTTT.

This clone was observed a few times. The chain combines TRBV9 with TRBJ2-7; 8 nucleotides align to TRBD1. Unmatched junction bases numbered 8, after V lost 3 bases and J lost 3 bases. The CDR3 is made up of 15 amino acids. Germline CDR1 is SGDLS and CDR2 is YYNGEE. The CDR3 DNA reads as TGTGCCAGCAGCGCCCACCCGGACAGGGACTACGAGCAGTACTTC. This gives the protein CASSAHPDRDYEQYF.

This chain connects TRBV4-1 to TRBJ1-2, with D perhaps TRBD1 (6 bases). CDR1 is MGHRA and CDR2 is YSYEKL in the germline V gene. With 0 bases removed from V and 4 bases from J, the gap between germline ends came to 12 bases. This CDR3 comprises 15 residues. The CDR3: CASSQDRGRGYGYTF. The DNA for the CDR3 is TGCGCCAGCAGCCAAGATAGGGGCAGGGGCTATGGCTACACCTTC.

The CDR3 here is CASTAGPFSGNTIYF. CDR3 sequence (DNA): TGTGCCAGTACAGCGGGGCCCTTCTCTGGAAACACCATATATTTT. This chain joins TRBV19 and TRBJ1-3, with D tentatively TRBD1 (5 bases). Germline CDR1 is LNHDA and CDR2 is SQIVND (reference sequence). The CDR3 consists of 15 residues. The V end was cut by 7 bases, the J end by 0 bases, with 13 bases between.

This chain uses TRBV28 with TRBJ1-4; D possibly corresponds to TRBD1 (5 bases). Germline lookup yields CDR1 MDHEN and CDR2 SYDVKM. This CDR3 is built from 16 residues. Trimming pared 2 bases from V and 5 bases from J, leaving 15 bases between. Written as DNA, the CDR3 is TGTGCCAGCAGTTTAGGGGGGACGGTCAGAAATGAAAAACTGTTTTTT. It translates to CASSLGGTVRNEKLFF. The whole variable domain, remainder taken from reference TRBV28 and TRBJ1-4, is DVKVTQSSRYLVKRTGEKVFLECVQDMDHENMFWYRQDPGLGLRLIYFSYDVKMKEKGDIPEGYSVSREKKERFSLILESASTNQTSMYLCASSLGGTVRNEKLFFGSGTQLSVL.

This sequence joins TRBV7-3 and TRBJ2-3; TRBD1 aligns across 8 bases. V was clipped by 4 bases and J by 1 base; unmatched bases: 4. CDR3 length equals 15 residues. Germline CDR1 reads SGHTA; CDR2 reads FQGTGA. The CDR3 is CASSSSGGGTDTQYF. CDR3 nucleotides: TGTGCCAGCAGCTCATCAGGGGGCGGCACAGATACGCAGTATTTT.

The CDR3 coding sequence is TGTGCCAGCTCACCGGACAGGTTTTACTACGAGCAGTACTTC. Translation gives CASSPDRFYYEQYF. The V gene is TRBV18, the J gene TRBJ2-7; the match to TRBD1 covers 7 bases. Germline assignment: CDR1 KGHSH and CDR2 LQKENI. The CDR3 consists of 14 residues. V trimming: 3 bases; J trimming: 3 bases; junction bases outside the gene matches: 5.